These 22 T cell receptor beta chains were sequenced from one sample in a study of T cell repertoires in cytomegalovirus infection. TCRdb redid the calling of the reads with MiXCR, one entry per CDR3 protein. This repertoire shows 300,000 to 450,000 distinct CDR3 sequences, 15% to 20% found once; its top ten account for roughly 9%. Source material: PBMCs. These receptors came from a human donor in good health (CMV status not recorded). Some clones in this sample may be carry-over from other donors' samples.

A remark on this clonotype: The junction and the germline gene differ at one end; a read error may be behind it. This CDR3 is CASSETRPAQGFNSHLHF. Here the CDR3 DNA reads TGTGCCAGCTCAGAGACCCGGCCAGCCCAAGGGTTTAATTCACACCTCCACTTT. J is TRBJ1-6 and V is TRBV18, with no clear D. CDR3 length equals 18 residues. Looked up from germline, CDR1 is KGHSH and CDR2 is LQKENI.

This clonotype has more than one count but fewer than ten. The gene calls are TRBV5-1 and TRBJ2-1; 7 bases map to TRBD2. The CDR3 is 16 amino acids. J lost 7 bases, V lost 0 bases, and 10 bases had no gene match. Germline loops: CDR1 SGHRS, CDR2 YFSETQ. The CDR3 protein is CASSLVSVSGLNEQFF. The CDR3 bases are TGCGCCAGCAGCTTGGTGTCGGTTAGCGGGTTAAATGAGCAGTTCTTC.

The chain employs TRBV19 and TRBJ2-1; D not certain. Germline V lookup: CDR1 LNHDA, CDR2 SQIVND (reference sequence). The V gene lost 5 bases and the J gene lost 8 bases, with 16 bases spanning the gap. The CDR3 consists of 14 residues. The CDR3 nucleotides are TGTGCCAGTAGTGATTGGCCGGGCAAGGATGAGCAGTTCTTC. Translation gives CASSDWPGKDEQFF.

The rearrangement links TRBV18 to TRBJ1-1, with D unclear. The CDR3 covers 13 residues. Trimming pared 0 bases from V and 5 bases from J, leaving 7 bases between. From germline, CDR1 is KGHSH and CDR2 LQKENI. CDR3 amino acids: CASSPPIRTEAFF. As DNA, the CDR3 is TGTGCCAGCTCACCACCCATTCGGACTGAAGCTTTCTTT.

This clonotype was found many times. V usage is TRBV7-2 and J usage is TRBJ2-1; 13 nucleotides line up with TRBD2. The CDR3 covers 15 residues. The V and J ends lost 5 bases and 7 bases, in that order; junction bases with no gene match: 5. CDR1 and CDR2 (germline): SGHTA, FQGNSA. The DNA of the CDR3 is TGTGCCAGCAGCATAAGGGGACTAGCGGGGAATGAGCAGTTCTTC. It yields the protein CASSIRGLAGNEQFF.

The chain has TRBV7-8 and TRBJ1-2, with a possible D match to TRBD1 (5 bases). The CDR3 runs 15 residues. V lost 4 bases and J 6 bases, leaving 18 bases between the germline ends. Germline V lookup: CDR1 SGHVS, CDR2 FQNEAQ. The CDR3 loop reads CASSSRVAGRDGYTF. CDR3 nucleotide sequence: TGTGCCAGCAGCTCCCGGGTGGCAGGGCGGGATGGCTACACCTTC.

This clonotype was recorded once. V is TRBV18 and J is TRBJ1-1; tentative D call: TRBD1 (5 bases). Germline CDR1 KGHSH, CDR2 LQKENI. Trimming pared 8 bases from V and 4 bases from J, leaving 11 bases between. The CDR3 covers 12 residues. CDR3 amino acids: CASGALGTEAFF. The CDR3 coding sequence is TGTGCCAGCGGGGCATTGGGCACTGAAGCTTTCTTT.

The chain carries TRBV12-5 and TRBJ2-1; 9 bases fit TRBD2. CDR1 is LGHNT, CDR2 FRNRAP, per germline. The V segment lost 6 bases and the J segment 7 bases; nucleotides outside the gene matches: 7. The CDR3 has 14 amino acids. CDR3 sequence: CASGPFSGRNEQFF. CDR3 nucleotides: TGTGCTAGTGGACCGTTTAGCGGGAGAAATGAGCAGTTCTTC.

This clonotype has a count of ten or more. CDR3 DNA sequence: TGTGCCAGCAGCTCAAGACAGGGCGGAAACACCATATATTTT. Its translation is CASSSRQGGNTIYF. The rearrangement uses TRBV7-6 and TRBJ1-3; 7 bases map to TRBD1. The CDR3 has 14 residues. CDR1 and CDR2 (germline): SGHVS, FNYEAQ. Germline trimming cut 4 bases from V and 4 bases from J; bases unmatched to any gene: 4.

The rearrangement links TRBV6-2 or TRBV6-3 to TRBJ1-1; D is perhaps TRBD1 (6 bases). Germline CDR1 and CDR2: MNHEY and SVGEGT. This CDR3 comprises 14 residues. V lost 5 bases to trimming and J lost 1 base, with 11 bases between them. CDR3 amino acids: CASSVQGPNTEAFF. DNA of the CDR3: TGTGCCAGCAGTGTACAGGGTCCGAACACTGAAGCTTTCTTT.

This chain joins TRBV5-4 and TRBJ1-2; the match to TRBD1 covers 7 bases. The CDR3 spans 13 residues. The V gene end was trimmed by 5 bases and the J gene end by 4 bases; junction bases not matched to a gene: 5. Germline CDR1 reads SGHNT; CDR2 reads YYREEE (reference sequence). CDR3 region: CASSRQGTYGYTF. The CDR3 DNA reads TGTGCCAGCAGTCGACAGGGAACCTATGGCTACACCTTC.

This clonotype was observed at least ten times. The chain carries TRBV7-2 and TRBJ1-1; weak D call: TRBD1 (6 bases). V was cut by 5 bases and J by 6 bases, with 16 bases left in between. The CDR3 contains 14 residues. Per the germline V gene, CDR1 is SGHTA and CDR2 is FQGNSA. The CDR3 here is CASSPRGIAAEAFF. CDR3 sequence (DNA): TGTGCCAGCAGCCCAAGGGGGATTGCGGCTGAAGCTTTCTTT. Drawing the rest from reference TRBV7-2 and TRBJ1-1, the complete variable domain is GAGVSQSPSNKVTEKGKDVELRCDPISGHTALYWYRQSLGQGLEFLIYFQGNSAPDKSGLPSDRFSAERTGGSVSTLTIQRTQQEDSAVYLCASSPRGIAAEAFFGQGTRLTVV.

V is TRBV10-3 and J is TRBJ1-1; D gene ambiguous. This CDR3 comprises 12 residues. Trimming removed 3 bases at V and 11 bases at J, with 13 bases between. Germline CDR1 reads ENHRY; CDR2 reads SYGVKD. CDR3 in amino acids: CAISEDSGTAFF. The CDR3 coding sequence is TGTGCCATCAGTGAAGATTCCGGAACGGCTTTCTTT.

This clonotype was detected a few times. The genes are TRBV28 and TRBJ2-1, with D tentatively TRBD1 (5 bases). From germline, CDR1 is MDHEN and CDR2 SYDVKM. V was trimmed by 10 bases and J by 8 bases, leaving 21 bases between them. The CDR3 contains 14 residues. The CDR3 region is CATTGQGLGHEQFF. The CDR3, as DNA: TGTGCCACCACCGGTCAGGGTTTGGGCCATGAGCAGTTCTTC.

In its sample, this clonotype was seen a few times. J is TRBJ2-7 and V is TRBV11-2; a weak D match, TRBD1 (5 bases). CDR3 length: 14 amino acids. The germline V gene encodes CDR1 SGHAT and CDR2 FQNNGV. V lost 1 base, J lost 3 bases, and 10 bases lay in between. In DNA form, the CDR3 reads TGTGCCAGCAGCTTAGCGGCAGGGCTCTACGAGCAGTACTTC. Its translation is CASSLAAGLYEQYF.

The sample holds many counts of this clonotype. This chain connects TRBV7-2 to TRBJ2-3, with TRBD2 matching over 7 bases. V trimming: 5 bases; J trimming: 6 bases; junction bases outside the gene matches: 5. The CDR3 contains 13 residues. Germline assignment: CDR1 SGHTA and CDR2 FQGNSA. This CDR3 is CASSLSGVDTQYF. CDR3 DNA: TGTGCCAGCAGCCTCAGCGGGGTGGATACGCAGTATTTT.

There are many counts of this clonotype. The chain carries TRBV7-2 and TRBJ2-3, with 7 bases aligning to TRBD2. The germline V gene encodes CDR1 SGHTA and CDR2 FQGNSA. The V segment lost 2 bases and the J segment 6 bases; nucleotides outside the gene matches: 11. The CDR3 totals 16 residues. The CDR3 sequence: CASSLNKRGSMDTQYF. The CDR3 coding sequence is TGTGCCAGCAGCTTAAATAAGCGGGGTAGCATGGATACGCAGTATTTT.

This clonotype was found a few times. The rearrangement uses TRBV18 and TRBJ2-3; possibly TRBD2 for D (6 bases). The CDR3 spans 15 residues. Trimming took 3 bases from V and 6 from J, leaving 16 bases between them. CDR1 is KGHSH, CDR2 LQKENI, per germline. This CDR3 reads CASSPGKGSGDTQYF. The DNA of the CDR3 is TGTGCCAGCTCACCCGGTAAAGGGAGCGGGGATACGCAGTATTTT.

J is TRBJ1-6 and V is TRBV6-5, with no clear D. CDR1 is MNHEY and CDR2 is SVGAGI in the germline V gene. This CDR3 comprises 15 residues. The ends were cut back, 6 bases at V and 9 bases at J, with 18 bases in the middle. CDR3 DNA: TGTGCCAGCAGCCGGGGAGTTATGACCGGTTCACCCCTCCACTTT. Translation: CASSRGVMTGSPLHF.

The CDR3 DNA reads TGCAGCGTTGAACAGGTGAACACTGAAGCTTTCTTT. Translated: CSVEQVNTEAFF. The V gene is TRBV29-1, the J gene TRBJ1-1, with D uncertain. The CDR3 covers 12 residues. Trimming took off 2 bases at V and 0 bases at J, with 4 bases between the two ends. Germline-derived CDR1 and CDR2 are SQVTM and ANQGSEA.

This clonotype was seen a few times. The chain links TRBV29-1 to TRBJ2-3; no clear D. There are 14 residues in the CDR3. V shed 3 bases and J shed 2 bases, with 12 bases lying between them. Germline loops: CDR1 SQVTM, CDR2 ANQGSEA. CDR3 in amino acids: CSVDGISDTDTQYF. The CDR3 nucleotides are TGCAGCGTTGACGGTATTTCTGACACAGATACGCAGTATTTT.

This clonotype has only a few counts. CDR3 sequence (DNA): TGCAGTGCTCAGAGGGGGTATAGCAATCAGCCCCAGCATTTT. Its protein is CSAQRGYSNQPQHF. The J gene is TRBJ1-5, the V gene TRBV20-1; maybe TRBD1 (6 bases). Germline CDR1 and CDR2: DFQATT and SNEGSKA (reference sequence). The CDR3 spans 14 residues. V dropped 5 bases and J dropped 0 bases, with 11 bases sitting between them.